This T cell receptor beta chain was obtained from a study of T cells in Graves' hyperthyroidism and ophthalmopathy. Study conclusions and caveats: The majority of expanded thyroid clonotypes above 0.001 also appeared in blood.

V lost 3 bases to trimming and J lost 3 bases, with 12 bases between them. The CDR3 is 15 residues long. CDR1 and CDR2 from the germline V gene are SGHRS and YFSETQ. This clonotype was counted at least ten times. Its antigen is not identified. TCR beta CDR3 sequences were amplified from RNA transcripts. HTBI primers were used for first-round RT-PCR of the TCR CDR3. TCRdb reprocessed the multiplex PCR reads with MiXCR, giving one entry per CDR3 protein. The repertoire holds a few hundred thousand distinct CDR3 sequences, with approximately 44% as singletons. Reasons for excluding patients were uncontrolled infection, other autoimmune disease, pregnancy or lactation. Clinical symptoms, serum thyroxine and TRAb, thyroid ultrasound and orbital computed tomography together formed the diagnostic basis.

This chain uses TRBV5-1 with TRBJ1-4; weak D call: TRBD1 (5 bases). The clonotype comes from a woman between 18 and 30 years old with Graves' hyperthyroidism. Material for sequencing was peripheral blood or thyroid tissue (not recorded which). The CDR3 is CASSSNRISNEKLFF. DNA for the CDR3: TGCGCCAGCAGCTCAAACAGGATATCTAATGAAAAACTGTTTTTT.